The TCR beta chain under discussion was sequenced for a study of T cell clonality in common variable immunodeficiency. Broader study findings: Fewer TCRbeta clones were shared among CVID subjects than controls. Patient heterogeneity in the CVID cohort limited correlations between repertoire features and clinical complications. CVID subjects had higher TCRbeta clonality than healthy controls, most marked in about a third. Fewer deletions and N-nucleotide insertions were reportedly seen in common variable immunodeficiency TCR beta sequences.

TCRdb keeps only in-frame clones here, not all; method: immunoSEQ multiplex PCR. The table lists over 45,000 clones, with no singletons. Details on this clone: Antigen: not known.

Sample: peripheral blood mononuclear cells. The TCR was taken from a person aged 18 to 70 in good health.

CDR3 loop: CASSLGAGEAQYF. The DNA read from the CDR3 is TGTGCCAGCAGCTTAGGTGCAGGGGAGGCT. The chain has TRBV7-6 and TRBJ2-4, with D perhaps matching TRBD1 or TRBD2 (6 bases each). The observed sequence ends 3 residues before the CDR3 terminus, with the missing tail filled in from the germline J gene. The germline gives CDR1 SGHVS, CDR2 FNYEAQ. The CDR3 is 13 amino acids.